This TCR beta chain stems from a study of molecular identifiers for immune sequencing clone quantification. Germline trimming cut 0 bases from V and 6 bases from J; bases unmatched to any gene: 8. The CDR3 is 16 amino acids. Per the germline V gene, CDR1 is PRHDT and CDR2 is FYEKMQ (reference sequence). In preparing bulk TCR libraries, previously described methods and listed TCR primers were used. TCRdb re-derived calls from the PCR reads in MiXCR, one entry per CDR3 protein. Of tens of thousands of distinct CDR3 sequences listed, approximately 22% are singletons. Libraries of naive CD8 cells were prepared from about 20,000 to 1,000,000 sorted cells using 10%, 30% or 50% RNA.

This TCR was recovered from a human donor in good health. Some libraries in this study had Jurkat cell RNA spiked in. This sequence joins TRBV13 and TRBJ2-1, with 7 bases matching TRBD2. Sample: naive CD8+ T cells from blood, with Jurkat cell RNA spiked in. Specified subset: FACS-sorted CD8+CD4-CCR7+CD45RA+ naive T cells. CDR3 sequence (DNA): TGTGCCAGCAGCTTAGGTTTAGCGGGTTTTTTCAATGAGCAGTTCTTC. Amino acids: CASSLGLAGFFNEQFF.